This TCR beta chain was found in a study of T cells after yellow fever vaccination (dated by TCRdb to between 2018 and 2021). In the study overall: Libraries from fractions with low cell numbers were prepared with the SMART-Seq v4 Ultra Low Input RNA kit. To track T-cell clones before and after primary and booster YFV17D yellow fever vaccination, bulk TCR alpha and beta repertoires were sequenced longitudinally. Two healthy male donors, one aged 18 to 30 and one aged 30 to 40 years, were included in the cohort. Blood samples were taken at several timepoints before and after primary and secondary immunization, and bulk PBMC replicates and cell subsets were isolated. The investigation overall reported the following: After the booster, most clones that had expanded after primary vaccination were detected again (approximately 97% of CD4 and over 75% of CD8), suggesting broad maintenance of memory. The study included only two donors, which limits how far the findings can be generalized. The secondary T-cell response was found to be weaker but faster than the primary response, with a peak reached on day 5 rather than on day 15. Computational filtering was needed because FACS-sorted repertoires could contain abundant contaminating clonotypes from the bulk population. A small share of clonotypes was detected in both CD4 and CD8 compartments, with the overlap likely arising from convergent recombination.

What the treatment or condition label conveys for this sample: live attenuated yellow fever vaccine strain. At each blood-draw timepoint, two biological replicates of bulk PBMCs were collected. PBMCs were isolated from peripheral blood using a standard Ficoll-Paque protocol. RNA was extracted with TriZol from bulk PBMCs, CD4 and CD8 fractions, and dextramer-positive and dextramer-negative fractions. Synthesis of TCR cDNA relied on 5'RACE template switching, a step that introduced a universal primer site along with unique molecular identifiers. Priming for cDNA synthesis came from both the TCR alpha and TCR beta constant segments. Library amplification used two PCR steps, and the second PCR step added sample barcodes and sequencing adapters. Sequencing of the libraries was done on either Illumina HiSeq 2500 (2x100 bp) or NovaSeq (2x150 bp). As for how the authors treated the data: MIGEC handled demultiplexing of reads and collapsing into UMI consensus sequences, while MiXCR performed V(D)J alignment. Vaccine-responding clonotypes were defined with edgeR using replicate PBMC samples, requiring FDR below 0.01 and a log2 fold change above 5 up to day 15. Each bulk clonotype was labeled CD4 or CD8 based on which sequenced repertoire, CD4 or CD8, contained the clonotype at higher abundance. The raw public data were reprocessed by TCRdb itself: fastp quality trimming at Q25, MiXCR clonotype calling, in-frame beta chains only. Identical CDR3 protein sequences are pooled into one entry, listed with their most common genes and DNA. The V and J calls, along with clone size, are taken from TCRdb and not from the paper's own processing. Counted in this sample were 450,000 to 550,000 distinct CDR3 sequences; about a fifth of them appeared once. Of the sample, around 16% is held by the ten largest clones.

This clonotype occurred many times. Its antigen is not yet known. No much larger clonotype is one base removed from it; base qualities were not supplied. CDR1 and CDR2 (LGHNA, YSLEER) derive from the germline V gene. CDR3 length: 16 amino acids, cysteine to phenylalanine. The CDR3 DNA has 48 bases and is translated from base 1. Trimming takes 2 bases from V and 5 bases from J, and the germline ends sit 15 bases apart. This TCR was sampled from a man in his late teens or twenties who received the YFV17D yellow fever vaccine. The input for sequencing was PBMCs, taken less than 25 days after the first yellow fever vaccination. The V and J genes are TRBV4-3 and TRBJ2-2, with no confident D gene call. The DNA is TGCGCCAGCAGCCAATTGTTAGTACGAAATACCGGGGAGCTGTTTTTT. Its protein product is CASSQLLVRNTGELFF.